One sample yielded the 17 T cell receptor beta chains listed below, sequenced in a study of blood T cell repertoires in COVID-19. The table came from immunoSEQ multiplex PCR; TCRdb's copy has only in-frame clones and leaves some out. The sample consists of about 34,000 clones, 90% of them appearing once. The sequencing sample was made of peripheral blood. The receptors here all came from an elderly man with acute or convalescent COVID-19.

The V call is TRBV28, the J call TRBJ2-5; 9 positions agree with TRBD1. Germline CDR1 is MDHEN and CDR2 is SYDVKM. The CDR3 has 17 residues. The ends lost 1 base at V and 0 bases at J; junction bases unmatched: 6. The CDR3 DNA reads TGTGCCAGCAGTTTATTGACGTGGGACAGGGACCAAGAGACCCAGTACTTC. Its translation: CASSLLTWDRDQETQYF.

V gene TRBV2 combines with J gene TRBJ2-7; 8 positions agree with TRBD1. The germline gives CDR1 SNHLY, CDR2 FYNNEI. The CDR3 spans 11 residues. V lost 11 bases to trimming and J lost 6 bases; unmatched junction nucleotides: 6. The CDR3 protein is CAGDRGGEQYF. CDR3 DNA sequence: TGTGCCGGCGACAGGGGCGGCGAGCAGTACTTC.

The chain carries TRBV7-8 and TRBJ1-1, with TRBD1 matching over 9 bases. With 6 bases clipped from V and 2 bases from J, the junction kept 10 bases outside the gene matches. From germline, CDR1 is SGHVS and CDR2 FQNEAQ. The CDR3 covers 16 residues. CDR3 DNA: TGTGCCAGCAGTTTCCGGACAGGGGAGGGTAACACTGAAGCTTTCTTT. Translating gives CASSFRTGEGNTEAFF.

The V call is TRBV5-5, the J call TRBJ2-5, with a tentative D call TRBD2 (6 bases). V shed 5 bases and J shed 2 bases, with 13 bases lying between them. CDR1 and CDR2 (germline): SGHKS, YYEKEE (reference sequence). This CDR3 contains 14 residues. The CDR3 coding sequence is TGTGCCAGCAGATCAATAGCGGATCAAGAGACCCAGTACTTC. It codes for CASRSIADQETQYF.

The chain has TRBV3-1 (or the pseudogene TRBV3-2) and TRBJ1-4; weak D call: TRBD1 (6 bases). V lost 1 base to trimming and J lost 5 bases, with 14 bases between them. The CDR3 is 16 amino acids. Germline CDR1 and CDR2: LGHDT and YNNKEL (reference sequence). Here the CDR3 reads CASSQGTGRGNEKLFF. The DNA of the CDR3 is TGTGCCAGCAGCCAAGGAACAGGGCGAGGGAATGAAAAACTGTTTTTT.

V is TRBV2 and J is TRBJ2-1, with D possibly TRBD1 on 6 matching bases. V was clipped by 8 bases and J by 1 base, with 12 bases between them. This CDR3 is built from 14 residues. Germline V gene lookup returns CDR1 SNHLY and CDR2 FYNNEI. This CDR3 is CASGRDISYNEQFF. CDR3 DNA: TGTGCCAGCGGAAGGGACATTTCCTACAATGAGCAGTTCTTC.

The chain joins TRBV19 to TRBJ2-7; 10 nucleotides agree with TRBD1. The length of the CDR3 is 14 residues. CDR1 and CDR2 from the germline V gene are LNHDA and SQIVND (reference sequence). V lost 5 bases, J lost 3 bases, and 4 bases stayed unmatched. This CDR3 reads CASSLTGGRYEQYF. In DNA, the CDR3 is TGTGCCAGTAGTTTGACAGGGGGCCGCTACGAGCAGTACTTC. The full variable domain, with the rest looked up from reference TRBV19 and TRBJ2-7, is DGGITQSPKYLFRKEGQNVTLSCEQNLNHDAMYWYRQDPGQGLRLIYYSQIVNDFQKGDIAEGYSVSREKKESFPLTVTSAQKNPTAFYLCASSLTGGRYEQYFGPGTRLTVT.

The V and J genes are TRBV10-3 and TRBJ2-5, with TRBD1 matching 7 bases. The germline CDR1 and CDR2 sequences are ENHRY and SYGVKD. V lost 6 bases, J lost 3 bases, and 4 bases stayed unmatched. The CDR3 runs 13 residues. CDR3 sequence: CAIRGDRKETQYF. DNA of the CDR3: TGTGCCATCAGAGGGGACAGAAAAGAGACCCAGTACTTC.

This chain links TRBV2 with TRBJ2-1, with a possible D match to TRBD1 (6 bases). Germline-derived CDR1 and CDR2 are SNHLY and FYNNEI. The CDR3 is made up of 14 amino acids. V dropped 7 bases and J dropped 6 bases, with 16 bases sitting between them. The DNA for the CDR3 is TGTGCCAGCAATCCCCAGGGGATAGGCAATGAGCAGTTCTTC. Its protein is CASNPQGIGNEQFF.

This chain connects TRBV5-1 to TRBJ1-6; D ambiguous. This CDR3 is built from 17 residues. Trimming removed 3 bases from V and 7 bases from J, with 20 bases in between. CDR1 is SGHRS, CDR2 YFSETQ, per germline. This chain's CDR3 is CASSWSRPSSGNSPLHF. The CDR3 DNA sequence: TGCGCCAGCAGCTGGTCCAGGCCTTCCTCGGGGAATTCACCCCTCCACTTT.

V and J are TRBV6-5 and TRBJ1-5, with 9 nucleotides matching TRBD1. CDR3 length: 14 residues. The germline V gene has CDR1 MNHEY and CDR2 SVGAGI. V dropped 8 bases and J dropped 5; count of bases not matched to a gene: 7. The CDR3 protein is CASQRGQGYQPQHF. In nucleotides, the CDR3 is TGTGCCAGCCAACGGGGACAGGGATATCAGCCCCAGCATTTT.

The rearrangement uses TRBV29-1 and TRBJ1-5, with a tentative D call TRBD1 (5 bases). Deletions cut 6 bases from V and 2 bases from J, with 11 bases between. This CDR3 has 13 residues. Per the germline V gene, CDR1 is SQVTM and CDR2 is ANQGSEA. CDR3 sequence reads: CSVGPGGNQPQHF. In DNA, the CDR3 is TGCAGCGTGGGGCCAGGAGGCAATCAGCCCCAGCATTTT. Combining the CDR3 with reference TRBV29-1 and TRBJ1-5 gives the whole variable domain SAVISQKPSRDICQRGTSLTIQCQVDSQVTMMFWYRQQPGQSLTLIATANQGSEATYESGFVIDKFPISRPNLTFSTLTVSNMSPEDSSIYLCSVGPGGNQPQHFGDGTRLSIL.

J is TRBJ1-5 and V is TRBV19; TRBD1 aligns across 9 bases. The V and J ends lost 6 bases and 3 bases, in that order; junction bases with no gene match: 9. CDR1 and CDR2 (germline): LNHDA, SQIVND (reference sequence). This CDR3 has 16 residues. In DNA, the CDR3 is TGTGCCAGTAGCCCAGCGGACAGGGGATTCAATCAGCCCCAGCATTTT. Protein product: CASSPADRGFNQPQHF.

This chain links TRBV7-9 with TRBJ2-3; TRBD1 agrees at 11 bases. This CDR3 comprises 15 residues. The V gene's germline CDR1 is SEHNR and CDR2 FQNEAQ (reference sequence). Trimming cost V 2 bases and J 4 bases; bases outside gene matches: 2. The chain's CDR3 is CASSLRTGGPDTQYF. The CDR3 bases are TGTGCCAGCAGCTTAAGGACAGGGGGCCCAGATACGCAGTATTTT.

This clone was seen once. The rearrangement joins TRBV19 to TRBJ2-1, with D maybe TRBD1 (5 bases). Germline-derived CDR1 and CDR2 are LNHDA and SQIVND (reference sequence). V dropped 3 bases and J dropped 0 bases, with 9 bases sitting between them. The CDR3 is made up of 15 amino acids. CDR3 sequence: CASSIRQGSYNEQFF. The CDR3 nucleotides are TGTGCCAGTAGTATTAGGCAGGGCTCCTACAATGAGCAGTTCTTC.

V is TRBV10-2 and J is TRBJ1-5; D uncertain. The germline V gene encodes CDR1 WSHSY and CDR2 SAAADI. This CDR3 comprises 15 residues. V lost 3 bases, J lost 3 bases, and 12 bases lay in between. DNA for the CDR3: TGCGCCAGCAGTGACTTCGGGGTTCTCAATCAGCCCCAGCATTTT. Translated: CASSDFGVLNQPQHF.

The chain couples TRBV7-2 to TRBJ1-1; no definite D call. The CDR3 spans 13 residues. Between the trimmed V and J ends, which lost 0 bases and 5 bases, there was a span of 7 bases. Germline V lookup: CDR1 SGHTA, CDR2 FQGNSA. As DNA, the CDR3 is TGTGCCAGCAGCTTAGCGCCACAAACTGAAGCTTTCTTT. Translated, it gives CASSLAPQTEAFF. The full variable domain, completed using reference TRBV7-2 and TRBJ1-1, is GAGVSQSPSNKVTEKGKDVELRCDPISGHTALYWYRQSLGQGLEFLIYFQGNSAPDKSGLPSDRFSAERTGGSVSTLTIQRTQQEDSAVYLCASSLAPQTEAFFGQGTRLTVV.